A selection of T cell receptor beta chains follows, all from one sample in a study of cytomegalovirus exposure and HLA in healthy donors. Profiling relied on immunoSEQ multiplex PCR, and the TCRdb table lists in-frame clones only, not all of them. The sample has more than 95,000 clones, about 79% seen once; the top ten hold around 3%. The specimen was PBMCs. Receptors were obtained from a woman in her forties or fifties in good health and CMV-seronegative. CDR3s include the opening cysteine and the closing phenylalanine or tryptophan. D genes are given only for firm matches. Clone size appears in some rows only: once, few, many, or a class for an expanded clone.

v_gene: TRBV27; d_gene: TRBD2; abundance: .; j_gene: TRBJ2-7; CDR3aa: CASSFGLAGHSYEQYF; CDR3nt: TGTGCCAGCAGTTTTGGGCTAGCGGGCCACTCCTACGAGCAGTACTTC
v_gene: TRBV19; d_gene: TRBD1; abundance: few; j_gene: TRBJ2-3; CDR3aa: CASPNDRGQDTQYF; CDR3nt: TGTGCCAGCCCGAACGACAGGGGGCAAGATACGCAGTATTTT
v_gene: TRBV5-6; d_gene: .; abundance: .; j_gene: TRBJ1-1; CDR3aa: CASSFPPSTEAFF; CDR3nt: TGTGCCAGCAGCTTCCCCCCGAGCACTGAAGCTTTCTTT
v_gene: TRBV27; d_gene: TRBD2; abundance: .; j_gene: TRBJ2-2; CDR3aa: CASRGAGARTGELFF; CDR3nt: TGTGCCAGCAGGGGAGCGGGGGCTAGGACCGGGGAGCTGTTTTTT
v_gene: TRBV15; d_gene: TRBD1; abundance: .; j_gene: TRBJ1-1; CDR3aa: CATSTPGTGGYTEAFF; CDR3nt: TGTGCCACCAGCACCCCCGGGACAGGGGGCTACACTGAAGCTTTCTTT
v_gene: TRBV18; d_gene: TRBD1; abundance: .; j_gene: TRBJ2-5; CDR3aa: CASSPINRGREETQYF; CDR3nt: TGTGCCAGCTCACCAATAAACAGGGGGCGCGAAGAGACCCAGTACTTC
v_gene: TRBV13; d_gene: TRBD1; abundance: .; j_gene: TRBJ1-3; CDR3aa: CASSLGTASGNTIYF; CDR3nt: TGTGCCAGCAGCCTGGGGACAGCCTCTGGAAACACCATATATTTT
v_gene: TRBV18; d_gene: .; abundance: .; j_gene: TRBJ2-5; CDR3aa: CASSPVEETQYF; CDR3nt: TGTGCCAGCTCACCAGTGGAGGAGACCCAGTACTTC
v_gene: TRBV6-1; d_gene: .; abundance: .; j_gene: TRBJ2-7; CDR3aa: CASRLSLSTHYEQYF; CDR3nt: TGTGCCAGCAGACTATCTCTAAGTACACACTACGAGCAGTACTTC
v_gene: TRBV28; d_gene: .; abundance: .; j_gene: TRBJ1-5; CDR3aa: CASSLPPGAGGSNQPQHF; CDR3nt: TGTGCCAGCAGTTTACCCCCCGGCGCCGGGGGTAGCAATCAGCCCCAGCATTTT
v_gene: TRBV4-2; d_gene: TRBD1; abundance: .; j_gene: TRBJ1-2; CDR3aa: CASSQVPTGDYGYTF; CDR3nt: TGTGCCAGCAGCCAAGTCCCCACAGGGGACTATGGCTACACCTTC
v_gene: TRBV5-1; d_gene: TRBD2; abundance: .; j_gene: TRBJ2-7; CDR3aa: CTSSLDSGSESYEQYF; CDR3nt: TGCACCAGCAGCTTGGATAGCGGGAGTGAAAGCTACGAGCAGTACTTC
v_gene: TRBV2; d_gene: .; abundance: .; j_gene: TRBJ2-5; CDR3aa: CASSEALRSARGYF; CDR3nt: TGTGCCAGCAGTGAAGCGCTTCGGTCCGCCCGCGGGTACTTC
v_gene: TRBV28; d_gene: TRBD2; abundance: .; j_gene: TRBJ2-7; CDR3aa: CASSKRTSGVFEYEQYF; CDR3nt: TGTGCCAGCAGTAAAAGGACTAGCGGGGTTTTTGAGTACGAGCAGTACTTC
v_gene: TRBV19; d_gene: TRBD1; abundance: .; j_gene: TRBJ1-2; CDR3aa: CNRTGELDYTF; CDR3nt: TGCAACAGGACAGGGGAGTTAGACTACACCTTC
v_gene: TRBV29-1; d_gene: TRBD1; abundance: once; j_gene: TRBJ2-3; CDR3aa: CSVGQGNGDTQYF; CDR3nt: TGCAGCGTTGGACAGGGTAATGGAGATACGCAGTATTTT
v_gene: TRBV10-3; d_gene: .; abundance: .; j_gene: TRBJ1-5; CDR3aa: CAISETGGAGNQPQHF; CDR3nt: TGTGCCATCAGTGAGACGGGCGGGGCTGGCAATCAGCCCCAGCATTTT
v_gene: TRBV30; d_gene: .; abundance: .; j_gene: TRBJ1-1; CDR3aa: CAWSKGGNTEAFF; CDR3nt: TGTGCCTGGAGTAAGGGAGGGAACACTGAAGCTTTCTTT
v_gene: TRBV5-6; d_gene: .; abundance: .; j_gene: TRBJ2-7; CDR3aa: CASSLDRVRTKAIYEQYF; CDR3nt: TGTGCCAGCAGCTTGGACAGGGTCAGAACAAAAGCCATCTACGAGCAGTACTTC
v_gene: TRBV4-2; d_gene: .; abundance: .; j_gene: TRBJ1-3; CDR3aa: CASSQVMAPEGSGNTIYF; CDR3nt: TGTGCCAGCAGCCAAGTTATGGCCCCGGAGGGGTCTGGAAACACCATATATTTT
v_gene: TRBV28; d_gene: TRBD2; abundance: .; j_gene: TRBJ2-1; CDR3aa: CASSLGASGSNEQFF; CDR3nt: TGTGCCAGCAGTTTAGGGGCTAGCGGGAGCAATGAGCAGTTCTTC
v_gene: TRBV30; d_gene: TRBD2; abundance: .; j_gene: TRBJ2-7; CDR3aa: CAWTSGRSSYEQYF; CDR3nt: TGTGCCTGGACCAGCGGGAGGTCGTCCTACGAGCAGTACTTC
v_gene: TRBV28; d_gene: TRBD2; abundance: .; j_gene: TRBJ2-3; CDR3aa: CASSSSGLAEHTDTQYF; CDR3nt: TGTGCCAGCAGTTCTTCCGGACTAGCGGAGCACACAGATACGCAGTATTTT
v_gene: TRBV5-6; d_gene: .; abundance: .; j_gene: TRBJ1-2; CDR3aa: CASSSSYNYGYTF; CDR3nt: TGTGCCAGCAGCTCGTCCTATAACTATGGCTACACCTTC
v_gene: TRBV9; d_gene: TRBD1; abundance: .; j_gene: TRBJ2-3; CDR3aa: CASSETGTGFTDTQYF; CDR3nt: TGTGCCAGCAGCGAAACCGGGACAGGATTCACAGATACGCAGTATTTT
v_gene: TRBV4-3; d_gene: .; abundance: once; j_gene: TRBJ1-3; CDR3aa: CASSQDTSSGNTIYF; CDR3nt: TGCGCCAGCAGCCAAGATACCAGCTCTGGAAACACCATATATTTT
v_gene: TRBV4-3; d_gene: .; abundance: .; j_gene: TRBJ2-2; CDR3aa: CASSQALHTGELFF; CDR3nt: TGCGCCAGCAGCCAAGCTCTTCACACCGGGGAGCTGTTTTTT
v_gene: TRBV19; d_gene: .; abundance: .; j_gene: TRBJ1-5; CDR3aa: CASDTGLGGNQPQHF; CDR3nt: TGTGCCAGTGATACAGGGCTAGGCGGCAATCAGCCCCAGCATTTT
v_gene: TRBV9; d_gene: .; abundance: .; j_gene: TRBJ1-4; CDR3aa: CASSATGTSNEKLFF; CDR3nt: TGTGCCAGCAGCGCTACCGGGACATCTAATGAAAAACTGTTTTTT
v_gene: TRBV7-2; d_gene: .; abundance: .; j_gene: TRBJ1-1; CDR3aa: CASSLGAGSNTEAFF; CDR3nt: TGTGCCAGCAGCTTAGGTGCAGGGTCGAACACTGAAGCTTTCTTT
v_gene: TRBV9; d_gene: .; abundance: .; j_gene: TRBJ1-1; CDR3aa: CASSVDGGGTEAFF; CDR3nt: TGTGCCAGCAGCGTAGATGGGGGAGGAACTGAAGCTTTCTTT
v_gene: TRBV30; d_gene: TRBD1; abundance: .; j_gene: TRBJ1-1; CDR3aa: CAWTRQGGTEAFF; CDR3nt: TGTGCCTGGACTAGACAGGGCGGTACTGAAGCTTTCTTT
v_gene: TRBV5-1; d_gene: TRBD1; abundance: .; j_gene: TRBJ1-1; CDR3aa: CASSRGQGLMNTEAFF; CDR3nt: TGCGCCAGCAGCCGAGGACAGGGGCTCATGAACACTGAAGCTTTCTTT
v_gene: TRBV7-2; d_gene: .; abundance: .; j_gene: TRBJ1-5; CDR3aa: CASSLDIGQPQHF; CDR3nt: TGTGCCAGCAGCCTGGACATTGGTCAGCCCCAGCATTTT
v_gene: TRBV28; d_gene: .; abundance: .; j_gene: TRBJ2-5; CDR3aa: CASRVQETQYF; CDR3nt: TGTGCCAGTCGGGTCCAAGAGACCCAGTACTTC
v_gene: TRBV19; d_gene: TRBD1; abundance: .; j_gene: TRBJ1-5; CDR3aa: CASSIVGGDQPQHF; CDR3nt: TGTGCCAGTAGTATAGTAGGGGGCGATCAGCCCCAGCATTTT
v_gene: TRBV27; d_gene: .; abundance: .; j_gene: TRBJ2-1; CDR3aa: CASSLLSSYNEQFF; CDR3nt: TGTGCCAGCAGTTTACTAAGCTCCTACAATGAGCAGTTCTTC
v_gene: TRBV30; d_gene: TRBD1; abundance: .; j_gene: TRBJ1-3; CDR3aa: CAWSNAGTAGNTIYF; CDR3nt: TGTGCCTGGAGCAACGCCGGGACAGCTGGAAACACCATATATTTT
v_gene: TRBV19; d_gene: TRBD1; abundance: .; j_gene: TRBJ1-2; CDR3aa: CASSQGQANYGYTF; CDR3nt: TGTGCCAGTAGTCAAGGACAGGCCAACTATGGCTACACCTTC
v_gene: TRBV28; d_gene: .; abundance: few; j_gene: TRBJ1-5; CDR3aa: CASSRGGGRGLYQPQHF; CDR3nt: TGTGCCAGCAGCCGAGGGGGGGGTAGAGGGTTATATCAGCCCCAGCATTTT
v_gene: TRBV27; d_gene: TRBD1; abundance: once; j_gene: TRBJ1-2; CDR3aa: CASRQGANGYTF; CDR3nt: TGTGCCAGCAGGCAGGGGGCGAATGGCTACACCTTC
v_gene: TRBV6-5; d_gene: TRBD1; abundance: once; j_gene: TRBJ2-7; CDR3aa: CATGKRGLPPEQYF; CDR3nt: TGTGCCACCGGGAAGAGGGGGCTCCCTCCCGAGCAGTACTTC
v_gene: TRBV21-1; d_gene: .; abundance: .; j_gene: TRBJ2-3; CDR3aa: CASSNHREGTDTQYF; CDR3nt: TGTGCCAGCAGCAATCACCGGGAGGGCACAGATACGCAGTATTTT
v_gene: TRBV18; d_gene: .; abundance: .; j_gene: TRBJ2-2; CDR3aa: CASSREGTGELFF; CDR3nt: TGTGCCAGCTCCCGAGAGGGCACCGGGGAGCTGTTTTTT
v_gene: TRBV4-2; d_gene: TRBD2; abundance: few; j_gene: TRBJ2-2; CDR3aa: CASSQFIRGTSGRFTGELFF; CDR3nt: TGTGCCAGCAGCCAATTCATTAGAGGGACTAGCGGGAGGTTCACCGGGGAGCTGTTTTTT
v_gene: TRBV19; d_gene: .; abundance: .; j_gene: TRBJ2-5; CDR3aa: CASRNLGGETQYF; CDR3nt: TGTGCCAGTAGGAACCTCGGGGGAGAGACCCAGTACTTC
v_gene: TRBV4-1; d_gene: .; abundance: .; j_gene: TRBJ2-3; CDR3aa: CASSQGAGTSTDTQYF; CDR3nt: TGCGCCAGCAGCCAAGGGGCCGGGACTAGCACAGATACGCAGTATTTT
v_gene: TRBV12-5; d_gene: .; abundance: .; j_gene: TRBJ2-3; CDR3aa: CASGRQLRAPGTDTQYF; CDR3nt: TGTGCTAGTGGCCGACAACTCAGGGCCCCAGGCACAGATACGCAGTATTTT
v_gene: TRBV18; d_gene: .; abundance: few; j_gene: TRBJ1-2; CDR3aa: CASSPSQGEYGYTF; CDR3nt: TGTGCCAGCTCACCATCGCAGGGCGAGTATGGCTACACCTTC
v_gene: TRBV28; d_gene: .; abundance: once; j_gene: TRBJ1-5; CDR3aa: CASSWGRGGQPQHF; CDR3nt: TGTGCCAGCAGTTGGGGTAGGGGAGGTCAGCCCCAGCATTTT
v_gene: TRBV6-1; d_gene: TRBD2; abundance: few; j_gene: TRBJ2-1; CDR3aa: CASSEELAGGNEQFF; CDR3nt: TGTGCCAGCAGTGAAGAGCTAGCGGGAGGAAATGAGCAGTTCTTC
v_gene: TRBV4-1; d_gene: .; abundance: .; j_gene: TRBJ1-3; CDR3aa: CASSQDRNTIYF; CDR3nt: TGCGCCAGCAGCCAAGATAGAAACACCATATATTTT
v_gene: TRBV15; d_gene: .; abundance: few; j_gene: TRBJ1-4; CDR3aa: CATSRDLSTGEKLFF; CDR3nt: TGTGCCACCAGCAGAGATCTCAGCACGGGTGAAAAACTGTTTTTT
v_gene: TRBV7-2; d_gene: TRBD1; abundance: .; j_gene: TRBJ1-2; CDR3aa: CASSTRWTGGYGYTF; CDR3nt: TGTGCCAGCAGCACCAGATGGACAGGGGGCTATGGCTACACCTTC
v_gene: TRBV5-1; d_gene: TRBD1; abundance: .; j_gene: TRBJ2-7; CDR3aa: CASSSPTGQRYEQYF; CDR3nt: TGCGCCAGCAGCTCCCCGACAGGGCAAAGGTACGAGCAGTACTTC
v_gene: TRBV28; d_gene: TRBD1; abundance: .; j_gene: TRBJ2-7; CDR3aa: CASKAGGFYEQYF; CDR3nt: TGTGCCAGCAAGGCAGGGGGCTTCTACGAGCAGTACTTC